Listed here are 12 T cell receptor beta chains from one sample, sequenced in a study of OX40 agonist ivuxolimab in advanced cancers. Assay: immunoSEQ multiplex PCR; the TCRdb copy retains only in-frame clones and omits some. The sample has 100,000 to 120,000 clones, about nine tenths seen once. The sequencing here drew on CD4+ or CD8+ T cells sorted from blood, taken in a trial of the OX40 agonist ivuxolimab. These TCRs come from an adult with an advanced solid tumor such as melanoma, head and neck, liver or kidney cancer.

The J gene is TRBJ2-7, the V gene TRBV28; tentatively, D is TRBD1 (5 bases). Germline V gene sequence: CDR1 MDHEN, CDR2 SYDVKM. Trimming pared 4 bases from V and 4 bases from J, leaving 11 bases between. This CDR3 has 13 amino acids. The CDR3 region has the DNA TGTGCCAGCAGTTCGGGCAGGGCTTACGAGCAGTACTTC. As protein: CASSSGRAYEQYF.

The chain links TRBV10-3 to TRBJ1-2; D uncertain. Germline V gene lookup returns CDR1 ENHRY and CDR2 SYGVKD. The length of the CDR3 is 13 residues. V lost 6 bases and J 0 bases, leaving 8 bases between the germline ends. CDR3 region: CAIRGGSNYGYTF. For the CDR3, the DNA is TGTGCCATCAGAGGTGGTTCTAACTATGGCTACACCTTC.

This clone occurred once. The chain is built from TRBV27 and TRBJ2-1; TRBD2 might be the D (6 bases). This CDR3 region has 15 residues. V lost 6 bases and J lost 5, with 17 bases in between. The germline CDR1 and CDR2 sequences are MNHEY and SMNVEV (reference sequence). CDR3 in amino acids: CASSIDQGGDNEQFF. The CDR3 nucleotides are TGTGCCAGCAGCATAGATCAGGGAGGAGACAATGAGCAGTTCTTC.

V usage is TRBV4-2 and J usage is TRBJ1-2; TRBD1 might be the D (5 bases). Between the trimmed V and J ends, which lost 0 bases and 2 bases, there was a span of 13 bases. CDR1 is LGHNA, CDR2 YNFKEQ, per germline. The CDR3 consists of 16 residues. CDR3: CASSQEARGGNYGYTF. The CDR3 DNA reads as TGTGCCAGCAGCCAAGAGGCTAGGGGAGGGAACTATGGCTACACCTTC.

The chain has TRBV6-5 and TRBJ1-5, with TRBD1 matching over 8 bases. CDR1 and CDR2 from the germline V gene are MNHEY and SVGAGI. With V trimmed by 4 bases and J by 4 bases, 3 bases remained unmatched. The CDR3 totals 14 residues. CDR3 amino acids: CASSLTGDNQPQHF. DNA for the CDR3: TGTGCCAGCAGTTTGACAGGGGATAATCAGCCCCAGCATTTT.

This clone was found once. The V and J genes are TRBV6-1 and TRBJ2-5; TRBD1 matches at 7 bases. The CDR3 sequence is 13 residues long. Germline loops: CDR1 MNHNS, CDR2 SASEGT. Trimming took 5 bases from V and 4 from J; bases not matched to a gene: 4. CDR3 coding DNA: TGTGCCAGCAGTTGGAACAGGGGAGAGACCCAGTACTTC. It translates to CASSWNRGETQYF.

The chain joins TRBV2 to TRBJ2-2; possibly TRBD2 for D (7 bases). With 7 bases removed from V and 0 bases from J, the gap between germline ends came to 12 bases. The CDR3 extends over 15 amino acids. From germline, CDR1 is SNHLY and CDR2 FYNNEI. The CDR3 protein is CASKGGHTNTGELFF. CDR3 sequence (DNA): TGTGCCAGCAAGGGGGGGCACACGAACACCGGGGAGCTGTTTTTT.

CDR3 coding DNA: TGTGCCAGCACCAGGGGGTTGGCTAGCGGGGGTTACAATGAGCAGTTCTTC. Protein product: CASTRGLASGGYNEQFF. This chain uses TRBV9 with TRBJ2-1; 10 bases fit TRBD2. From germline, CDR1 is SGDLS and CDR2 YYNGEE. With 6 bases clipped from V and 4 bases from J, the junction kept 13 bases outside the gene matches. The CDR3 length is 17 residues. The variable domain in full, with the rest retrieved from reference TRBV9 and TRBJ2-1, is DSGVTQTPKHLITATGQRVTLRCSPRSGDLSVYWYQQSLDQGLQFLIQYYNGEERAKGNILERFSAQQFPDLHSELNLSSLELGDSALYFCASTRGLASGGYNEQFFGPGTRLTVL.

This chain joins TRBV27 and TRBJ2-3, with a possible D match to TRBD1 (6 bases). The V end lost 6 bases, the J end lost 5 bases, and 21 bases lay between the germline ends. Germline-derived CDR1 and CDR2 are MNHEY and SMNVEV (reference sequence). The CDR3 length is 16 residues. The CDR3 DNA follows: TGTGCCAGCAGACGTATGTTGGACAGTACGAAAGATACGCAGTATTTT. Translating it yields CASRRMLDSTKDTQYF.

V gene TRBV9 combines with J gene TRBJ1-1; possible D gene TRBD1, 5 bases. The CDR3 spans 13 residues. Germline CDR1 is SGDLS and CDR2 is YYNGEE. Trimming left V 4 bases short and J 2 bases short, with 9 bases between. Here the CDR3 reads CASSSGPNTEAFF. CDR3 sequence (DNA): TGTGCCAGCAGCTCGGGACCAAACACTGAAGCTTTCTTT. Full variable domain (outside the CDR3, taken from reference TRBV9 and TRBJ1-1): DSGVTQTPKHLITATGQRVTLRCSPRSGDLSVYWYQQSLDQGLQFLIQYYNGEERAKGNILERFSAQQFPDLHSELNLSSLELGDSALYFCASSSGPNTEAFFGQGTRLTVV.

This rearrangement joins TRBV27 to TRBJ2-3, with TRBD1 identical over 8 bases. The CDR3 sequence is 15 residues long. V shed 5 bases, J shed 4 bases, and the junction held 8 bases outside the gene matches. CDR1 and CDR2 (germline): MNHEY, SMNVEV (reference sequence). The CDR3 DNA follows: TGTGCCAGCAGTACCTGGACAGGGCGCCCAGATACGCAGTATTTT. Protein product: CASSTWTGRPDTQYF.

This chain joins TRBV5-5 and TRBJ2-4; D is perhaps TRBD2 (6 bases). V was shortened by 3 bases and J by 0 bases, with 10 bases between the two germline ends. CDR1 is SGHKS and CDR2 is YYEKEE in the germline V gene (reference sequence). This CDR3 comprises 15 residues. The CDR3 reads CASSSGGIAKNIQYF. The CDR3 nucleotides are TGTGCCAGCAGCTCTGGGGGGATAGCCAAAAACATTCAGTACTTC.